This entry is about one TCR beta chain. This clone was detected only a few times. The antigen it recognizes is unknown. No base-level quality is on record; no much larger clone is a single base apart. The cohort was made up of approximately 670 healthy bone marrow donors. At the time of sampling, all cohort members were nominally healthy, though unrecorded immune exposures were likely present. The donor tested CMV seronegative and was one of the 352 seronegative cohort members. A peripheral blood sample was provided by each donor, and peripheral blood mononuclear cells were used for TCR beta sequencing. Genomic DNA was extracted from the blood cell samples with the Qiagen DNeasy Blood Extraction Kit. The germline V gene gives CDR1 as LGHNA and CDR2 as YSLEER. Spanning cysteine to phenylalanine, the CDR3 consists of 15 amino acids. Of the read, only the CDR3 DNA is kept; its 45 bases are in frame from base 1. Trimming costs V 1 base and J 7 bases, and their ends lie 16 bases apart.

The data belong to a study of cytomegalovirus exposure and HLA in healthy donors (dated by TCRdb to about 2017). About the study as a whole: In an earlier analysis of 550 to 750 of the donors, less than 350 Gb of sequence data and 117 million unique TCR beta sequences from 150 million to 200 million T cells were reported. An early release that covered roughly 600 HLA-typed donors contained 300 to 350 gigabases of sequencing data and tens of millions of unique TCR sequences. A later genetic analysis took genome-wide SNP genotypes for about three fifths of the roughly 700 donors and used that subset as a discovery cohort. Among around 400 genotyped donors of the cohort, an average of approximately 220,000 unique TCR beta nucleotide sequences was sequenced per donor, of which about 18% were non-productive. Donor age, sex, ethnicity and CMV serostatus were compiled alongside the repertoire data. To study patterns of TCR occurrence, a later analysis re-analyzed previously published TCR beta repertoires from under 750 donors and added high-resolution HLA genotyping. In the later analysis, no new phenotypic data were used to find candidate immune exposures; instead, reliance was placed on TCR beta sequences and their occurrence across donors. Because of strong linkage in the cohort, a handful of DR-DQ haplotypes were treated as single units for association and clustering. HLA typing included class I and class II loci at four-digit resolution. To predict cytomegalovirus infection status, the study brought together high-throughput TCR immunosequencing, statistical association of individual TCRs with disease status, and machine learning. Along with the roughly 670-subject first cohort, a separate validation cohort of over a hundred different subjects was used. All discovery cohort repertoires had been generated on a single sequencing platform. In an earlier analysis of 550 to 700 of the donors, high-throughput TCR beta sequencing was used to judge whether each TCR beta V gene segment behaved as functional or pseudogenic. Typing coverage varied by locus: roughly 629-640 donors for A, B, C, DRB1 and DQB1; roughly 510 for DQA1; approximately 570 for DPA1; approximately 450 for DPB1. The study was designed to test whether signatures of past pathogen exposure could be identified by cataloging public T cell receptors. Of the roughly 400 genotyped donors, 75% to 85% were placed in the genetic ancestry cluster associated with self-reported Caucasian donors. Using immunosequencing, the study profiled T cell repertoires from 500 to 800 subjects and related those repertoires to cytomegalovirus serostatus. The study at large found these results: The presence/absence analyses assumed that sequencing depth was roughly uniform across donors, and that assumption may not be true. Specific HLA alleles were associated with 18,000 or so TCR beta sequences at a false discovery rate of 0.05 in a later analysis. A later genetic analysis associated a missense DCLRE1C variant with V-gene and J-gene trimming of TCR beta chains, and an independent cohort replicated the association. In vitro tests confirmed that three of the cytomegalovirus-associated TCR beta chains recognize cytomegalovirus antigens. It was suggested by the authors that the approach could potentially be generalized to other disease states and immunological phenotypes. A later genetic analysis reported fewer N-insertions in productive TCRs among donors in an Asian-associated ancestry cluster than the roughly 640-donor mean. Correlated functional status among segregating V segments might reflect linkage disequilibrium, but an unknown experimental factor could not be ruled out. Most TCR sequences were observed very rarely across donors, whereas some public TCRs were present in many individuals. A further reported finding was that TCR beta sequences accurately predicted the HLA-A and HLA-B alleles for most subjects in the first cohort. Most CMV-associated TCR beta chains appeared to be HLA-restricted in a later analysis, and the HLA associations seemed to be driven largely by CMV exposure. The sequencing pipeline was judged likely to have produced a cluster of highly shared sequence variants as a technical artifact. In a later analysis, several top co-occurrence clusters were reported to appear linked to parvovirus B19, influenza, CMV and Epstein-Barr virus. In the study, approximately 160 TCR beta chains were listed as associated with cytomegalovirus. In an earlier analysis of more than 450 of the donors, most TCR beta V segments were observed in productive rearrangements about 87% or about 30% of the time, broadly matching IMGT annotations. Only TCR beta chains were sequenced in this cohort, and the absence of alpha or paired-chain data limited detectable features. A later analysis found that TCR association rates varied across HLA loci, with DRB1 alleles showing the most associated TCRs and HLA-C alleles the fewest. In a later analysis, HLA-associated TCR beta chains showed more clonal expansion and lower generation probabilities than non-associated chains that were equally common. Because HLA typing was missing for some donors at each locus, association tests included only the typed subset. Because counts were too low, about 17 rarely observed V segments, including chromosome 9 orphons, were excluded from the earlier analysis of several hundred of the donors. The classifier was reported to diagnose cytomegalovirus status with high specificity and sensitivity in both the original and validation cohorts. Strong co-occurrence of HLA alleles, especially DR and DQ, made assigning TCR associations to individual alleles difficult. The 87-base-pair reads could not distinguish some IMGT-functional V segments, including TRBV6-2 and TRBV6-3, so those segments were excluded. CMV serostatus was the only immune exposure information available for the cohort.

The protocol used for the library was the immunoSEQ multiplex PCR assay. For the multiplex PCR, a mixture combining 60 forward primers for TCR Vbeta segments and 13 reverse primers for TCR Jbeta segments was used. A multiplex PCR assay on genomic DNA amplified the CDR3 region of rearranged TCR beta genes. The Illumina HiSeq System was used to sequence the amplified TCR beta libraries as 87-base-pair reads. The published analysis was carried out like this. A later analysis counted some 80 million unique TCR beta chains across the 600 to 850 repertoires, and 9 million to 14 million of these chains were shared by at least two donors. Raw reads were error-corrected and collapsed into unique sequences with a nearest-neighbor algorithm that merged closely related sequences to remove PCR and sequencing errors. CDR3 sequences were aligned to IMGT reference sequences to assign V, D and J gene segments. For a sequence to be retained, a match of at least six nucleotides was required to both a V gene segment and a J gene segment. A rearrangement counted as productive if the CDR3 had no stop codons and remained in frame with V and J, and every other rearrangement counted as non-productive. Following IMGT convention, CDR3 was defined as the stretch from the second conserved V-encoded cysteine to the conserved J-encoded phenylalanine. Sequences without an unambiguous match to a single V gene segment were excluded from the earlier analysis of 450 to 650 of the donors. In an earlier analysis of several hundred of the donors, V segments were called functional above 56.7% productive rearrangements and were called segregating when the between-donor standard deviation exceeded 5%. A statistical classification framework was built to diagnose cytomegalovirus status from the catalog of TCR beta chain sequences. In a later analysis, TCR nucleotide sequences were compared against IMGT/GENE-DB human TR gene sequences so that V and J genes could be assigned. Using the TCRdist pipeline, a later analysis assigned CDR3 sequences along with most-parsimonious VDJ recombination scenarios. In a later analysis, each TCR beta chain was defined by its CDR3 amino acid sequence together with its V-gene family, and reads lacking a unique V-gene family were excluded. In a later analysis, approximately 590 highly shared, low-generation-probability nucleotide sequences were removed to address suspected cross-contamination and a sequencing artifact. A later analysis calculated a clonal expansion index for each public chain from normalized within-repertoire ranks of inferred template counts. In a later analysis, generation probabilities were computed using a VDJ recombination model fitted to out-of-frame rearrangements, and the results were checked against IGoR. A later analysis scored TCR-TCR, TCR-HLA and TCR-CMV co-occurrence with hypergeometric tests, applying a repertoire-size bias correction to TCR pairs. False discovery rates were estimated in a later analysis by permuting HLA or CMV assignments 20 times. In a later analysis, co-occurring TCRs were grouped with DBSCAN, and TCRdist sequence similarity was added when clustering was performed within HLA-allele-positive subsets. Repertoires with fewer than 30,000 or more than 120,000 public chains were left out of co-occurrence clustering, as were five repertoires with anomalous nucleotide sharing. TCRdb took this table from immuneACCESS and kept in-frame rearrangements with V and J called. Such tables lack part of the clones; where checked against another copy, unresolved V genes explain under half of the gap, and the rest is unexplained. V and J calls and clone size are copied from that table; D and trimming were computed from the DNA. The sample table records 110,000 or so clones; about 70% of these occur just once. The leading ten clones occupy 3% to 3.5% of the sample.

The sequenced sample was PBMCs. The source is a man between 25 and 39 years old in good health and CMV-seronegative. The chain is made from TRBV4-3 and TRBJ1-1, and possibly TRBD1, on 5 matching bases. For the CDR3, the sequence is CASSQAYPQGGEAFF. The nucleotide sequence is given as TGCGCCAGCAGCCAAGCATACCCCCAGGGCGGTGAAGCTTTCTTT.